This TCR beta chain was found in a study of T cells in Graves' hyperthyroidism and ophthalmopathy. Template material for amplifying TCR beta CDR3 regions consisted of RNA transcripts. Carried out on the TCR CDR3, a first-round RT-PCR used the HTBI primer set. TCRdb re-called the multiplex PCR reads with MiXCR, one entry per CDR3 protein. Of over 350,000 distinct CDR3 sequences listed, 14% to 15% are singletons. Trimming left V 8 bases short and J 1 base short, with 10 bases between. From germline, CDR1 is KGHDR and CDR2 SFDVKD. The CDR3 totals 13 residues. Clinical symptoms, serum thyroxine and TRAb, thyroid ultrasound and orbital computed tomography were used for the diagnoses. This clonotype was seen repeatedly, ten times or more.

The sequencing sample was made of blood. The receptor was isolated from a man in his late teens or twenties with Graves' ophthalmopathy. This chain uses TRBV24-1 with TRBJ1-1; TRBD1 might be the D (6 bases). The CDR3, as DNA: TGTGCCACCAATGACAGGAGGAACACTGAAGCTTTCTTT. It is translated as CATNDRRNTEAFF.